This is a list of T cell receptor beta chains from one sample in a study of patients and donors after allogeneic stem cell transplantation. TCRdb processed the RT-PCR reads anew with MiXCR; each CDR3 protein has one entry. The table includes some 960,000 distinct CDR3 sequences, roughly 17% detected once. The sequenced material came from blood, either unsorted or a sorted T cell fraction (not recorded which). Receptors originate from a human donor who was either an allogeneic HSCT recipient or a stem cell or donor lymphocyte infusion donor (not recorded which). It is not recorded whose cells these are; they may come from a transplant donor. The CDR3 runs from the conserved cysteine through the conserved F or W. The order of the fields is clone size, V gene, D gene, J gene, CDR3 protein, CDR3 DNA. The D gene is left open where the match is weak. Clone size is given for some rows only: seen once, a few or many times, or a class if the clone is expanded.

size: -
V: TRBV12-3/TRBV12-4
D: -
J: TRBJ2-2
CDR3: CASRQEGTGELFF
DNA: TGTGCCAGCAGACAGGAAGGGACCGGGGAGCTGTTTTTT

size: few
V: TRBV12-3/TRBV12-4
D: -
J: TRBJ1-2
CDR3: CASSSRKGRHYGYTF
DNA: TGTGCCAGCAGTTCCCGAAAAGGGCGGCACTATGGCTACACCTTC

size: -
V: TRBV3-1
D: -
J: TRBJ1-6
CDR3: CASSPRGRETSPLHF
DNA: TGTGCCAGCAGCCCCAGGGGCCGGGAAACTTCACCCCTCCACTTT

size: -
V: TRBV6-1
D: TRBD1
J: TRBJ1-2
CDR3: CASSGYRGSINYGYTF
DNA: TGTGCCAGCAGTGGTTACAGGGGCTCGATTAACTATGGCTACACCTTC

size: many
V: TRBV12-3/TRBV12-4
D: -
J: TRBJ1-3
CDR3: CASRPNTIYF
DNA: TGTGCCAGCCGGCCAAACACCATATATTTT

size: few
V: TRBV5-1
D: -
J: TRBJ1-1
CDR3: CASSLASGIPEAFF
DNA: TGCGCCAGCAGCTTGGCATCCGGGATCCCTGAAGCTTTCTTT

size: many
V: TRBV10-3
D: TRBD2
J: TRBJ2-1
CDR3: CASGGVLAGISFEQFF
DNA: TGTGCCTCAGGGGGTGTTCTAGCGGGGATATCTTTTGAGCAGTTCTTC

size: few
V: TRBV25-1
D: -
J: TRBJ2-7
CDR3: CASKGGRYEQYF
DNA: TGTGCCAGCAAGGGAGGCCGGTACGAGCAGTACTTC

size: few
V: TRBV30
D: -
J: TRBJ2-7
CDR3: CAWSGEGPVDEQYF
DNA: TGTGCCTGGAGTGGTGAAGGCCCAGTGGACGAGCAGTACTTC

size: -
V: TRBV9
D: -
J: TRBJ1-2
CDR3: CASSVEEGYYGYTF
DNA: TGTGCCAGCAGCGTAGAAGAGGGTTACTATGGCTACACCTTC

size: few
V: TRBV7-8
D: -
J: TRBJ1-1
CDR3: CASSLREHGGGTEAFF
DNA: TGTGCCAGCAGCTTAAGGGAACACGGTGGCGGGACTGAAGCTTTCTTT

size: -
V: TRBV19
D: -
J: TRBJ2-1
CDR3: CASSIPYSSYNEQFF
DNA: TGTGCCAGTAGTATCCCCTATAGCTCCTACAATGAGCAGTTCTTC

size: -
V: TRBV15
D: -
J: TRBJ1-1
CDR3: CATSRDGNAAFF
DNA: TGTGCCACCAGCAGAGATGGGAACGCTGCTTTCTTT

size: few
V: TRBV24-1
D: -
J: TRBJ2-1
CDR3: CATRPPGSEYNEQFF
DNA: TGTGCCACCAGGCCCCCGGGGAGTGAATACAATGAGCAGTTCTTC

size: -
V: TRBV12-3/TRBV12-4
D: -
J: TRBJ2-5
CDR3: CASRPTDYGETQYF
DNA: TGTGCCAGCAGACCCACCGACTATGGCGAGACCCAGTACTTC

size: -
V: TRBV20-1
D: TRBD1
J: TRBJ1-1
CDR3: CSASRTGSTEAFF
DNA: TGCAGTGCTAGTCGGACAGGCTCCACTGAAGCTTTCTTT

size: few
V: TRBV5-1
D: -
J: TRBJ2-5
CDR3: CASSWGRGQETQYF
DNA: TGCGCCAGCAGCTGGGGCAGGGGACAAGAGACCCAGTACTTC

size: -
V: TRBV5-1
D: TRBD2
J: TRBJ2-2
CDR3: CASSETSGETGELFF
DNA: TGCGCCAGCAGCGAGACTAGCGGGGAAACCGGGGAGCTGTTTTTT

size: -
V: TRBV29-1
D: -
J: TRBJ1-1
CDR3: CSVEEEAEAFF
DNA: TGCAGCGTTGAAGAGGAGGCTGAAGCTTTCTTT

size: few
V: TRBV4-1
D: -
J: TRBJ2-3
CDR3: CASSQDNWALDTQYF
DNA: TGCGCCAGCAGCCAGGACAACTGGGCCTTGGATACGCAGTATTTT

size: -
V: TRBV9
D: -
J: TRBJ2-3
CDR3: CASSRATSTDTQYF
DNA: TGTGCCAGCAGCAGGGCGACTAGCACAGATACGCAGTATTTT

size: many
V: TRBV5-1
D: -
J: TRBJ1-1
CDR3: CASSLVRGMAMNTEAFF
DNA: TGCGCCAGCAGCTTGGTTCGGGGGATGGCCATGAACACTGAAGCTTTCTTT

size: -
V: TRBV20-1
D: -
J: TRBJ2-1
CDR3: CSARVAAPTYNEQFF
DNA: TGCAGTGCTAGAGTCGCAGCGCCTACCTACAATGAGCAGTTCTTC

size: -
V: TRBV4-3
D: -
J: TRBJ1-2
CDR3: CASSQVLQGDYGYTF
DNA: TGCGCCAGCAGCCAAGTCTTACAGGGCGACTATGGCTACACCTTC

size: -
V: TRBV20-1
D: -
J: TRBJ2-1
CDR3: CSARAGPTYNEQFF
DNA: TGCAGTGCTAGGGCGGGTCCCACCTACAATGAGCAGTTCTTC

size: many
V: TRBV5-1
D: -
J: TRBJ1-2
CDR3: CASSLGDGPHHGYTF
DNA: TGCGCCAGCAGCTTGGGGGACGGACCCCACCATGGCTACACCTTC

size: many
V: TRBV12-3/TRBV12-4
D: -
J: TRBJ1-3
CDR3: CASSLAGRNTIYF
DNA: TGTGCCAGCAGTTTAGCAGGGAGAAACACCATATATTTT

size: few
V: TRBV20-1
D: TRBD2
J: TRBJ2-7
CDR3: CSAKTGTSGRLSYEQYF
DNA: TGCAGTGCCAAAACCGGGACTAGCGGGAGGCTCTCCTACGAGCAGTACTTC

size: -
V: TRBV15
D: -
J: TRBJ2-7
CDR3: CATSRPGYEQYF
DNA: TGTGCCACCAGCAGACCGGGATACGAGCAGTACTTC

size: -
V: TRBV24-1
D: -
J: TRBJ1-2
CDR3: CATSDSGSLSLGGYTF
DNA: TGTGCCACCAGTGACTCCGGGTCCTTGTCTTTGGGCGGCTACACCTTC

size: -
V: TRBV24-1
D: TRBD1
J: TRBJ2-2
CDR3: CATSATGQGLRDTGELFF
DNA: TGTGCCACCAGTGCAACGGGACAGGGGTTGAGGGACACCGGGGAGCTGTTTTTT

size: once
V: TRBV4-2
D: -
J: TRBJ2-5
CDR3: CASSEGARDLGGETQYF
DNA: TGTGCCAGCAGTGAAGGGGCACGGGATCTGGGCGGGGAGACCCAGTACTTC

size: -
V: TRBV9
D: TRBD2
J: TRBJ2-5
CDR3: CASSREGSGRKETQYF
DNA: TGTGCCAGCAGCAGGGAGGGTAGCGGGAGGAAAGAGACCCAGTACTTC

size: -
V: TRBV12-3/TRBV12-4
D: TRBD1
J: TRBJ2-5
CDR3: CASSATRTGERETQYF
DNA: TGTGCCAGCAGCGCTACCCGGACAGGGGAGCGGGAGACCCAGTACTTC

size: -
V: TRBV24-1
D: TRBD2
J: TRBJ2-2
CDR3: CATSDYRLAGDHGELFF
DNA: TGTGCCACCAGTGATTACCGGCTAGCGGGAGATCACGGGGAGCTGTTTTTT

size: -
V: TRBV12-3/TRBV12-4
D: -
J: TRBJ1-1
CDR3: CASNTRGGDGSGEAFF
DNA: TGTGCCAGCAATACAAGAGGGGGTGACGGGTCTGGTGAAGCTTTCTTT

size: few
V: TRBV2
D: -
J: TRBJ2-7
CDR3: CAGETENEQYF
DNA: TGTGCCGGCGAAACAGAGAACGAGCAGTACTTC

size: few
V: TRBV5-5
D: -
J: TRBJ2-1
CDR3: CASSLIGRQVFDNEQFF
DNA: TGTGCCAGCAGCTTGATAGGTAGACAGGTATTTGACAATGAGCAGTTCTTC

size: many
V: TRBV24-1
D: -
J: TRBJ1-5
CDR3: CATSDPNQPQHF
DNA: TGTGCCACCAGTGATCCCAATCAGCCCCAGCATTTT

size: few
V: TRBV20-1
D: TRBD1
J: TRBJ1-4
CDR3: CSGREGASNEKLFF
DNA: TGCAGTGGAAGAGAGGGGGCGTCTAATGAAAAACTGTTTTTT

size: -
V: TRBV24-1
D: TRBD2
J: TRBJ2-3
CDR3: CATSEGGLADRTDTQYF
DNA: TGTGCCACCAGTGAAGGGGGACTAGCGGACCGCACAGATACGCAGTATTTT

size: many
V: TRBV29-1
D: -
J: TRBJ2-7
CDR3: CSVETGTYEQYF
DNA: TGCAGCGTTGAGACAGGTACCTACGAGCAGTACTTC